These 24 T cell receptor beta chains were all obtained from the same sample, sequenced in a study of regulatory dendritic cells for organ transplantation. CFSE-labeled sorted T cells met regulatory or mature dendritic cells for under 6 days. The data were produced by immunoSEQ multiplex PCR, yet TCRdb's version contains in-frame clones alone and is incomplete. This table holds about 10,000 clones, roughly two thirds found once. Antigen specificity for these receptors is unknown. Sequencing used naive CD4+ T cells from blood cultured with dendritic cells. Subset meaning: CD45RA+ naive T cells. The receptor set was obtained from a human donor in good health.

The genes are TRBV6-6 and TRBJ1-3; D unresolved. The CDR3 is 15 amino acids. V lost 3 bases, J lost 0 bases, and 9 bases lay in between. Germline-derived CDR1 and CDR2 are MNHNY and SVGAGI (reference sequence). Here the CDR3 reads CASSYPLGSGNTIYF. The CDR3 bases are TGTGCCAGCAGTTATCCCCTAGGCTCTGGAAACACCATATATTTT.

This sequence joins TRBV5-6 and TRBJ2-3, with TRBD2 matching 13 bases. The CDR3 length is 14 residues. V was clipped by 2 bases and J by 6 bases; unmatched bases: 0. CDR1 is SGHDT, CDR2 YYEEEE, per germline. CDR3 loop: CASSLLAGGDTQYF. The CDR3 DNA sequence: TGTGCCAGCAGCTTACTAGCGGGGGGGGATACGCAGTATTTT.

The V gene is TRBV7-9, the J gene TRBJ2-3; possible D gene TRBD2, 5 bases. The CDR3 has 13 residues. CDR1 and CDR2 (germline): SEHNR, FQNEAQ (reference sequence). Trimming took off 5 bases at V and 8 bases at J, with 14 bases between the two ends. This chain's CDR3 is CASSQLRVATQYF. CDR3 in DNA: TGTGCCAGCAGCCAACTGAGGGTGGCTACGCAGTATTTT.

J is TRBJ1-4 and V is TRBV18, with D possibly TRBD1 on 5 matching bases. CDR1 and CDR2 (germline): KGHSH, LQKENI. The CDR3 covers 17 residues. V dropped 3 bases and J dropped 7 bases, with 21 bases sitting between them. For the CDR3, the DNA is TGTGCCAGCTCACCGCCCACCAGTGGAGTTACAGGTGAAAAACTGTTTTTT. As protein: CASSPPTSGVTGEKLFF.

This clone has a single count. The rearrangement joins TRBV5-1 to TRBJ2-1, with a weak D call TRBD2 (7 bases). Germline CDR1 and CDR2: SGHRS and YFSETQ. The CDR3 is 15 residues long. Between the trimmed V and J ends, which lost 2 bases and 0 bases, there was a span of 9 bases. This CDR3 reads CASSFAGASYNEQFF. CDR3 nucleotides: TGCGCCAGCAGCTTCGCGGGGGCCTCCTACAATGAGCAGTTCTTC.

The chain uses TRBV9 and TRBJ2-1; D is unresolved. The CDR3 has 14 amino acids. Trimming cost V 2 bases and J 3 bases, with 9 bases left between them. Germline loops: CDR1 SGDLS, CDR2 YYNGEE. As DNA, the CDR3 is TGTGCCAGCAGCGTTGGCCCTCTCTACAATGAGCAGTTCTTC. Translation gives CASSVGPLYNEQFF.

This clone showed up just a few times. The genes are TRBV12-5 and TRBJ1-4, with D perhaps matching TRBD1 (6 bases). Germline V gene sequence: CDR1 LGHNT, CDR2 FRNRAP. With 7 bases removed from V and 5 bases from J, the gap between germline ends came to 17 bases. This CDR3 comprises 15 residues. As DNA, the CDR3 is TGTGCTAGTGCTACAGGGCAATTGCTAAATGAAAAACTGTTTTTT. Translated, it gives CASATGQLLNEKLFF.

The J gene is TRBJ2-3, the V gene TRBV5-1; D remains ambiguous. Germline-derived CDR1 and CDR2 are SGHRS and YFSETQ. Trimming shortened V by 4 bases and J by 1 base, and 19 bases separated the two germline ends. CDR3 size: 17 residues. Here the CDR3 reads CASSLRPSVVGTDTQYF. The CDR3 DNA reads as TGCGCCAGCAGCCTCCGCCCCTCAGTTGTCGGCACAGATACGCAGTATTTT.

This clone was counted a few times. This chain links TRBV18 with TRBJ2-1, with 13 bases matching TRBD2. With V trimmed by 6 bases and J by 6 bases, 2 bases remained unmatched. CDR3 length equals 14 residues. CDR1 is KGHSH, CDR2 LQKENI, per germline. In DNA, the CDR3 is TGTGCCAGCTCGACTAGCGGGGGGACCAATGAGCAGTTCTTC. Its protein product is CASSTSGGTNEQFF.

CDR3: CASSAGTNTDTQYF. As DNA, the CDR3 is TGCGCCAGCAGCGCCGGGACAAACACAGATACGCAGTATTTT. The chain uses TRBV5-1 and TRBJ2-3, with a possible D match to TRBD1 (6 bases). The CDR3 sequence is 14 residues long. The ends were cut back, 4 bases at V and 2 bases at J, with 11 bases in the middle. Germline loops: CDR1 SGHRS, CDR2 YFSETQ.

This clone was observed a few times. The genes are TRBV11-2 and TRBJ1-6; the D is unclear. The germline CDR1 and CDR2 sequences are SGHAT and FQNNGV. The V and J ends lost 2 bases and 10 bases respectively, with 18 bases between them. The CDR3 sequence is 16 residues long. CDR3 residues: CASSLRPLGAGSPLHF. The CDR3 coding sequence is TGTGCCAGCAGCTTAAGGCCCCTAGGTGCGGGGTCACCCCTCCACTTT.

V is TRBV11-2 and J is TRBJ2-7; unclear D gene. V was cut by 5 bases and J by 3 bases, with 8 bases left in between. The CDR3 has 12 amino acids. Germline CDR1 SGHAT, CDR2 FQNNGV. CDR3 in amino acids: CASSGTNYEQYF. CDR3 coding DNA: TGTGCCAGCAGCGGTACTAACTACGAGCAGTACTTC.

This rearrangement joins TRBV2 to TRBJ1-2; unclear D gene. The CDR3 has 14 amino acids. The V gene's germline CDR1 is SNHLY and CDR2 FYNNEI. Trimming left V 0 bases short and J 4 bases short, with 9 bases between. Written as DNA, the CDR3 is TGTGCCAGCAGTGAAGCCCTGGGCCGCTATGGCTACACCTTC. It translates to CASSEALGRYGYTF. The entire variable domain, with the rest obtained from reference TRBV2 and TRBJ1-2, is as follows: EPEVTQTPSHQVTQMGQEVILRCVPISNHLYFYWYRQILGQKVEFLVSFYNNEISEKSEIFDDQFSVERPDGSNFTLKIRSTKLEDSAMYFCASSEALGRYGYTFGSGTRLTVV.

The rearrangement links TRBV7-3 to TRBJ2-5; tentative D call: TRBD1 (5 bases). The CDR3 is 13 amino acids. V gave up 6 bases and J gave up 2 bases, with 10 bases separating them. Germline lookup yields CDR1 SGHTA and CDR2 FQGTGA. DNA of the CDR3: TGTGCCAGCAGTGACAGTCCTCAAGAGACCCAGTACTTC. It yields the protein CASSDSPQETQYF.

The count of this clone is one. The J gene is TRBJ2-1, the V gene TRBV6-5; 8 positions match TRBD2. Looked up from germline, CDR1 is MNHEY and CDR2 is SVGAGI. The CDR3 totals 15 residues. V shed 5 bases and J 4 bases; nucleotides not matched to a gene: 7. CDR3 nucleotides: TGTGCCAGCAGTCGTACGGGGGGGCCATACAATGAGCAGTTCTTC. It encodes CASSRTGGPYNEQFF.

The chain uses TRBV30 and TRBJ2-7; tentative D call: TRBD1 (5 bases). The CDR3 consists of 13 residues. V shed 2 bases and J shed 3 bases, with 11 bases lying between them. Germline CDR1 and CDR2: GTSNPN and SVGIG (reference sequence). CDR3 sequence: CAWSLQGYYEQYF. DNA of the CDR3: TGTGCCTGGAGTCTGCAGGGATACTACGAGCAGTACTTC.

The CDR3 loop reads CASSSQGQLNTEAFF. DNA of the CDR3: TGTGCCAGCAGTTCTCAGGGCCAACTGAACACTGAAGCTTTCTTT. The V call is TRBV6-5, the J call TRBJ1-1, with a weak D call TRBD1 (5 bases). Trimming removed 4 bases from V and 0 bases from J, with 12 bases in between. Germline V lookup: CDR1 MNHEY, CDR2 SVGAGI. This CDR3 region has 15 residues.

V is TRBV7-2 and J is TRBJ2-5; D is possibly TRBD1 (6 bases). Germline V gene sequence: CDR1 SGHTA, CDR2 FQGNSA. The V and J ends lost 2 bases and 2 bases respectively, with 12 bases between them. The CDR3 contains 15 residues. The CDR3 region is CASSLYGRGQETQYF. CDR3 coding DNA: TGTGCCAGCAGCTTATACGGCAGGGGTCAAGAGACCCAGTACTTC.

This clone was seen only a few times. V is TRBV6-5 and J is TRBJ2-3, with 11 bases lining up with TRBD2. The length of the CDR3 is 14 residues. Germline trimming cut 6 bases from V and 4 bases from J; bases unmatched to any gene: 3. In germline, CDR1 is MNHEY, CDR2 SVGAGI. CDR3 region: CASRLGLAADTQYF. CDR3 nucleotide sequence: TGTGCCAGCAGATTGGGACTAGCGGCAGATACGCAGTATTTT.

This chain links TRBV7-8 with TRBJ1-1; 12 bases are shared with TRBD1. Trimming took 4 bases from V and 3 from J; bases not matched to a gene: 21. The CDR3 is 21 residues long. Germline CDR1 SGHVS, CDR2 FQNEAQ. The DNA of the CDR3 is TGTGCCAGCAGCTCCCGGCTGGGGGGGACAGGGGGCGTAGGGTCACACACTGAAGCTTTCTTT. It is translated as CASSSRLGGTGGVGSHTEAFF.

The chain links TRBV23-1 to TRBJ1-2; possibly TRBD1 for D (5 bases). TRBV23-1 is given ORF status, its function remaining uncertain. The CDR3 has 18 residues. The V and J ends lost 0 bases and 8 bases respectively, with 25 bases between them. The CDR3 sequence is CASSQSWLMETEPRGYTF. DNA for the CDR3: TGCGCCAGCAGTCAATCGTGGCTTATGGAGACAGAACCCCGAGGCTACACCTTC.

The genes are TRBV2 and TRBJ2-7; 10 positions agree with TRBD1. The CDR3 is made up of 15 amino acids. V shed 1 base, J shed 2 bases, and the junction held 2 bases outside the gene matches. Germline-derived CDR1 and CDR2 are SNHLY and FYNNEI. The DNA of the CDR3 is TGTGCCAGCAGTGAAGGGGACAGGGGCCCCTACGAGCAGTACTTC. Protein sequence: CASSEGDRGPYEQYF.

There are a few counts of this clone. This chain uses TRBV7-9 with TRBJ1-2; the D gene is possibly TRBD1 (5 bases). This CDR3 is built from 15 residues. Deletions cut 5 bases from V and 0 bases from J, with 13 bases between. The germline gives CDR1 SEHNR, CDR2 FQNEAQ (reference sequence). CDR3 in DNA: TGTGCCAGCAGCCAATCAGGGTTAGCTAACTATGGCTACACCTTC. It specifies CASSQSGLANYGYTF.

CDR3 nucleotide sequence: TGTGCCAGCAGCCTCTCCCAGGGGACGTATGAAAAACTGTTTTTT. Protein product: CASSLSQGTYEKLFF. V is TRBV2 and J is TRBJ1-4; the D gene is possibly TRBD1 (6 bases). Germline CDR1 reads SNHLY; CDR2 reads FYNNEI. Trimming removed 6 bases at V and 6 bases at J, with 17 bases between. CDR3 length equals 15 residues.